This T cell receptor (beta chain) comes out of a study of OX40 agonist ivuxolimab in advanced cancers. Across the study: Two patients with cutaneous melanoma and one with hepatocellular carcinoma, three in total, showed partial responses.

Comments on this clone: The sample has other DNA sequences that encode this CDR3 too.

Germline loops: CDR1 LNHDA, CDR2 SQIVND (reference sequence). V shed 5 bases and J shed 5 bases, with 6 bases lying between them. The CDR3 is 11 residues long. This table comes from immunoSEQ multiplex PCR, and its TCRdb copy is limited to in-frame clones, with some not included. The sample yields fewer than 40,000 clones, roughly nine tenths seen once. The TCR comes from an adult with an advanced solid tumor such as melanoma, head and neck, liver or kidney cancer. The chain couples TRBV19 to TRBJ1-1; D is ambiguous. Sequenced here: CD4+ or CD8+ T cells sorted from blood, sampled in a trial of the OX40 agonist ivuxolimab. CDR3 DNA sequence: TGTGCCAGTAGTTGGGGAACTGAAGCTTTCTTT. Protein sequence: CASSWGTEAFF.